This TCR beta chain was documented in a study of breast tumors, draining lymph nodes, adjacent tissues (TCRdb year 2016). Background on the whole study: TCR beta repertoires were compared across tumor, adjacent nontumor tissue and axillary lymph nodes obtained from breast cancer patients. The study was designed to assess the relationships and possible T-cell exchange between tumor, surrounding tissue and draining lymph node repertoires in human breast cancer. Results and caveats for the whole study, not just this receptor: Tumor T-cell repertoires showed less diversity than lymph node repertoires and more diversity than nontumor tissue repertoires, and tumor T-cell repertoires showed preferential V and J gene usage. Rather than being directly demonstrated, the conclusion that tumor T cells originate in lymph nodes was presented as consistent with a hypothesis. The data were considered consistent with most tumor T cells being derived from the lymph node and subsequently expanding within tumor tissue. In luminal-like breast cancer, tumor and nontumor tissue repertoires resembled each other significantly more than in basal-like breast cancer.

Details on this clonotype: It lacks a known antigen. No much larger clonotype is one base removed from it; base qualities were not supplied.

Instrument on record: Illumina HiSeq 2000. Multiplex PCR amplification was used to generate the TCR beta chain libraries. High-throughput sequencing was used to analyze the amplified TCR beta chain products. TCRdb reprocessing: public reads trimmed at Q25 with fastp, clones called with MiXCR, in-frame beta chains kept. All rows with the same CDR3 protein become a single entry with the most common DNA and genes. Within this sample are over 60,000 distinct CDR3 sequences, with 40% to 55% of them counted one time only. Of the sample, almost 8.5% is held by the ten largest clones. The origin of this receptor is a female donor with breast cancer. Some clones in this sample may be carry-over from other donors' samples. Sequenced sample: breast tumor tissue.

The nucleotide sequence reads as follows: TGCAGTACTGTAGCGGGAGGGCCGCATGAGCAGTTCTTC. This is translated as CSTVAGGPHEQFF. The receptor chain draws on TRBV20-1 and TRBJ2-1, with TRBD2 identical over 11 junction bases. At the junction V is shortened by 8 bases and J by 8 bases; bases outside the gene matches: 8. From cysteine to phenylalanine, the CDR3 is 13 amino acids long. The read is trimmed to its CDR3 DNA, 39 bases read in frame from base 1. Taken from the germline V gene (reference sequence), the CDR1 and CDR2 loops are DFQATT and SNEGSKA.